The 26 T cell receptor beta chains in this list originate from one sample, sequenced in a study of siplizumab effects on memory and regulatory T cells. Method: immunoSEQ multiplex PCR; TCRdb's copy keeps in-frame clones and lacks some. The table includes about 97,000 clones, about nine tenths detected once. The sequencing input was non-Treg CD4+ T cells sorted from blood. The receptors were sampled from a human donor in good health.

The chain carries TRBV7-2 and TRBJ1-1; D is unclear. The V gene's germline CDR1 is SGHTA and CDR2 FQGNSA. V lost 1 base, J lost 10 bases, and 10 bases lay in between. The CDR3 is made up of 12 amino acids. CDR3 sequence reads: CASSLVGGLAFF. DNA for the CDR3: TGTGCCAGCAGCTTAGTAGGAGGATTAGCTTTCTTT.

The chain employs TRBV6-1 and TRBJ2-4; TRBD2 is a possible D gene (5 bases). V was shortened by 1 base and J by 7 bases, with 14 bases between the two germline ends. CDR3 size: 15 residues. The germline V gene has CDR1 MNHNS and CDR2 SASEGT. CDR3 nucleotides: TGTGCCAGCAGTGAAGATGCCAGAGCGGTTAACATTCAGTACTTC. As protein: CASSEDARAVNIQYF.

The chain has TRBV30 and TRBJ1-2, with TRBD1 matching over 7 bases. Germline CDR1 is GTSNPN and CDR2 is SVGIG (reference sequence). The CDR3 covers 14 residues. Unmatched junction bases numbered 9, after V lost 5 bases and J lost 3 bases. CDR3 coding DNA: TGTGCCTGGGACAGGGTTTGGACTGACTATGGCTACACCTTC. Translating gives CAWDRVWTDYGYTF.

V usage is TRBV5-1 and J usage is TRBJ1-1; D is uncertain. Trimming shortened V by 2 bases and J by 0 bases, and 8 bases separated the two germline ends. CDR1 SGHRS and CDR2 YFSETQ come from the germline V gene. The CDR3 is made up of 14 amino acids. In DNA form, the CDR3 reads TGCGCCAGCAGCTTAGGCAACATGAACACTGAAGCTTTCTTT. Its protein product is CASSLGNMNTEAFF.

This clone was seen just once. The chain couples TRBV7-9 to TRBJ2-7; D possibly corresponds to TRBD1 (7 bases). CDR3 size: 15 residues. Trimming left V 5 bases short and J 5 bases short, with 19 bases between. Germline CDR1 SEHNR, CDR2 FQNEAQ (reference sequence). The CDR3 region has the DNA TGTGCCAGCAGCACCACGACGGGCAGGGGGGACGAGCAGTACTTC. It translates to CASSTTTGRGDEQYF.

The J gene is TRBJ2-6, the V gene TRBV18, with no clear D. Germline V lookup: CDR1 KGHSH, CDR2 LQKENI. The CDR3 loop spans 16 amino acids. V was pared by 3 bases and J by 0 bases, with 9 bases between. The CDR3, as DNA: TGTGCCAGCTCACCGGGCGGATACTCTGGGGCCAACGTCCTGACTTTC. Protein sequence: CASSPGGYSGANVLTF.

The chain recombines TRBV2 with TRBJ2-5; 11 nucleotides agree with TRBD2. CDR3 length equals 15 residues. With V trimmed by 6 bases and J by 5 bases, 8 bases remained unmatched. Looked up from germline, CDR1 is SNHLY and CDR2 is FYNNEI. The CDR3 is CASRSSGRRMETQYF. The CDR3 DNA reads TGTGCCAGCAGGTCTAGCGGGAGGAGGATGGAGACCCAGTACTTC.

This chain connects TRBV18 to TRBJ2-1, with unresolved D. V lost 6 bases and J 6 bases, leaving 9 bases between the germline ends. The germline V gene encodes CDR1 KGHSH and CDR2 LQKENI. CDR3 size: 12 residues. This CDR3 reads CASSPVGNEQFF. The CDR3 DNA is TGTGCCAGCTCTCCGGTTGGCAATGAGCAGTTCTTC.

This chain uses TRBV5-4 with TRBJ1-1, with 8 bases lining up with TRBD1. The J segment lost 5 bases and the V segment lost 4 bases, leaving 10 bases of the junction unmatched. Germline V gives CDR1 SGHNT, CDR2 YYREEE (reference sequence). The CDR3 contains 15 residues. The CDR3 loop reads CASSPHQGAPTEAFF. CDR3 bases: TGTGCCAGCAGCCCACACCAGGGGGCGCCAACTGAAGCTTTCTTT. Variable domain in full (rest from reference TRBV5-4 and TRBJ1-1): ETGVTQSPTHLIKTRGQQVTLRCSSQSGHNTVSWYQQALGQGPQFIFQYYREEENGRGNFPPRFSGLQFPNYSSELNVNALELDDSALYLCASSPHQGAPTEAFFGQGTRLTVV.

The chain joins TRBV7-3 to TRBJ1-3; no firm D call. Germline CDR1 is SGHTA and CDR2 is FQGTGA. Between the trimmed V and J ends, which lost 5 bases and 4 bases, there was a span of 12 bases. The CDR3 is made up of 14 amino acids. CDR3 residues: CASSPNIGGNTIYF. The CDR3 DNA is TGTGCCAGCAGCCCAAACATAGGGGGAAACACCATATATTTT.

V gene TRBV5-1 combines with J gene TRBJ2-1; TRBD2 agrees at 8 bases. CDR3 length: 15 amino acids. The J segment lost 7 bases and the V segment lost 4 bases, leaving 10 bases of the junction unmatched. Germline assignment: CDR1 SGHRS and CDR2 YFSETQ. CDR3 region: CASSLQAGVSNEQFF. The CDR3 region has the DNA TGCGCCAGCAGCCTCCAAGCGGGAGTAAGTAATGAGCAGTTCTTC.

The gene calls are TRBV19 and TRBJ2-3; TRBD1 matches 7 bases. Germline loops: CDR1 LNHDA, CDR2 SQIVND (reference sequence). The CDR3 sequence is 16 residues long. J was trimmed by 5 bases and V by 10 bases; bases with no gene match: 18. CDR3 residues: CATQDVRQGLGDTQYF. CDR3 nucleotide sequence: TGTGCCACCCAAGACGTACGACAGGGTCTCGGAGATACGCAGTATTTT.

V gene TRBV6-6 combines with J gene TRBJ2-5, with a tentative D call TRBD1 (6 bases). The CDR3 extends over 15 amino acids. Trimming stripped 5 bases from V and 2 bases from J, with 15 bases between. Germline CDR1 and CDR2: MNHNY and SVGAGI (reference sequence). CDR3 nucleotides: TGTGCCAGCAGTAGGGAAGGGACACTACAAGAGACCCAGTACTTC. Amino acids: CASSREGTLQETQYF.

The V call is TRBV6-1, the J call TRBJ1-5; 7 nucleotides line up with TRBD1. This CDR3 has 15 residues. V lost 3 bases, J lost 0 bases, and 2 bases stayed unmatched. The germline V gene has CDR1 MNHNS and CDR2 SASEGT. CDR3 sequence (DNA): TGTGCCAGCAGTGAGGGGACAGTTAGCAATCAGCCCCAGCATTTT. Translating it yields CASSEGTVSNQPQHF.

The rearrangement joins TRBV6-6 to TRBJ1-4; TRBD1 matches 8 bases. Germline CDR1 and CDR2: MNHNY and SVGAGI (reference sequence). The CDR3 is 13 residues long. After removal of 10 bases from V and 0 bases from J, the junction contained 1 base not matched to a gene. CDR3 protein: CATGGATNEKLFF. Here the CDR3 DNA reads TGTGCCACAGGGGGCGCAACTAATGAAAAACTGTTTTTT.

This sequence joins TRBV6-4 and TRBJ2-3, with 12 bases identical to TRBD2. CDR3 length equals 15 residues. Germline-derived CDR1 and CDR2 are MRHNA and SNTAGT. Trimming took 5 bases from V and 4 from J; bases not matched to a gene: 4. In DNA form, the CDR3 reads TGTGCCAGCAGTCGACTAGCGGGAGTGGCAGATACGCAGTATTTT. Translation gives CASSRLAGVADTQYF.

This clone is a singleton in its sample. The CDR3 nucleotides are TGTGCCAGCAGCCACGTCGGGAGAGGGTCTGGGGCCAACGTCCTGACTTTC. This sequence encodes CASSHVGRGSGANVLTF. This rearrangement joins TRBV4-2 to TRBJ2-6; D perhaps matches TRBD2 (6 bases). With 3 bases removed from V and 1 base from J, the gap between germline ends came to 13 bases. This CDR3 is 17 amino acids long. Germline V gives CDR1 LGHNA, CDR2 YNFKEQ.

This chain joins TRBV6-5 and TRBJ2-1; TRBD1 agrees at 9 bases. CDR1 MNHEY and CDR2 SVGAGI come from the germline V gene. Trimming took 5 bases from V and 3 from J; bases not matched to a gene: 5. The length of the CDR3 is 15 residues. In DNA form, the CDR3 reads TGTGCCAGCAGTCCCGGGACAGGGAGCTACAATGAGCAGTTCTTC. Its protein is CASSPGTGSYNEQFF.

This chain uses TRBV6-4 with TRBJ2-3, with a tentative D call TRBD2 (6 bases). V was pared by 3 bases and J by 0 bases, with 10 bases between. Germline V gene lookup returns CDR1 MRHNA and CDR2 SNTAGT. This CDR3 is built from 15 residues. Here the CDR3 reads CASSESSDSTDTQYF. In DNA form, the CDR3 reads TGTGCCAGCAGTGAGTCTAGCGATAGCACAGATACGCAGTATTTT.

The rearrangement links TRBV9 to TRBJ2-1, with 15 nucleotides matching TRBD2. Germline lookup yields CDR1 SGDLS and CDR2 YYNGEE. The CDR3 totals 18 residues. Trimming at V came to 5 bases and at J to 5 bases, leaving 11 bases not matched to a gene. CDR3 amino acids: CASRDIGLAGGVNNEQFF. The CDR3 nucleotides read TGTGCCAGCAGGGATATCGGACTAGCGGGAGGGGTTAACAATGAGCAGTTCTTC.

CDR3 in amino acids: CASSLRTGLYNSPLHF. In nucleotides, the CDR3 is TGTGCCAGCAGCCTTAGGACAGGGCTTTATAATTCACCCCTCCACTTT. This chain connects TRBV7-2 to TRBJ1-6; TRBD1 matches 8 bases. The trim removed 5 bases at V and 4 bases at J, leaving 7 bases unmatched. This CDR3 region has 16 residues. Germline V CDR1 and CDR2: SGHTA, FQGNSA.

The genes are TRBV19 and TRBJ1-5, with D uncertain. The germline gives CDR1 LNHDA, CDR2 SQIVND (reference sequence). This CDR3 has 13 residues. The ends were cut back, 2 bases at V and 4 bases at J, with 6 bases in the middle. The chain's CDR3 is CASSISRNQPQHF. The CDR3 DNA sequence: TGTGCCAGTAGTATATCCAGGAATCAGCCCCAGCATTTT.

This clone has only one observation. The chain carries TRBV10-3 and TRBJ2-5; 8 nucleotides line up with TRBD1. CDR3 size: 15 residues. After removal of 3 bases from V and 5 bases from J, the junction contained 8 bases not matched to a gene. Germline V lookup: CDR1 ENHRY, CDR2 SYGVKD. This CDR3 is CAISDPKRDRETQYF. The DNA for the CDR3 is TGTGCCATCAGTGACCCAAAACGGGACAGGGAGACCCAGTACTTC.

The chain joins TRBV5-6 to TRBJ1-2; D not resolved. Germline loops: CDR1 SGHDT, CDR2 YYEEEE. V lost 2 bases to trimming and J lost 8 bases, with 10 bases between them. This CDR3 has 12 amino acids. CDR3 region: CASSFDGSGYTF. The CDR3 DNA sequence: TGTGCCAGCAGCTTTGACGGGAGCGGCTACACCTTC.

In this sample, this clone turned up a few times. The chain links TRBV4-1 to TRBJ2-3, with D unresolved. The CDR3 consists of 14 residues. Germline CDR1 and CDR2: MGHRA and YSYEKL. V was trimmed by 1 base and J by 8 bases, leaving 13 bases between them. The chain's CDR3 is CASSQAGVLVTQYF. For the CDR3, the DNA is TGCGCCAGCAGCCAAGCTGGTGTCTTGGTTACGCAGTATTTT.

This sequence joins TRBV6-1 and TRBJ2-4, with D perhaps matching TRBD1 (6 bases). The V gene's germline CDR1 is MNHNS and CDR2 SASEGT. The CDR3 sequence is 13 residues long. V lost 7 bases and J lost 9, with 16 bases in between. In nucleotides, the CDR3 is TGTGCCAGCACCCGGGACATGGGTGGCATTCAGTACTTC. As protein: CASTRDMGGIQYF.